Listed below are T cell receptor beta chains from one sample, sequenced in a study of cytotoxic CD8 clonotypes in ibrutinib-treated CLL. Profiling relied on immunoSEQ multiplex PCR, and the TCRdb table lists in-frame clones only, not all of them. The table includes about 44,000 clones, approximately 70% detected once. This specimen was PBMCs, taken after 12 months of ibrutinib treatment. Receptors were obtained from a human donor with chronic lymphocytic leukemia. CDR3s include the opening cysteine and the closing phenylalanine or tryptophan.

TRBJ2-5 TRBV2 CASSLGAGRVETQYF
TRBJ2-7 TRBV11-3 CASSLVQGAEQYF
TRBJ1-6 TRBV7-6 CASSLDRGGNSPLHF
TRBJ1-5 TRBV29-1 CSVGDRVGQPQHF
TRBJ2-3 TRBV9 CASSPRSGWGDTQYF
TRBJ2-7 TRBV5-1 CASSRDSRSDEQYF
TRBJ2-7 TRBV28 CASSSGQTYEQYF
TRBJ2-7 TRBV7-2 CASSSPPGGPHEQYF
TRBJ2-6 TRBV7-2 CASSLGVGPGANVLTF
TRBJ2-2 TRBV5-4 CASSPLSGRPTGELFF
TRBJ2-1 TRBV7-9 CASSLGLDNEQFF
TRBJ2-3 TRBV7-2 CASSPNWFPITDTQYF
TRBJ2-7 TRBV23-1 CASTRDSLHEQYF
TRBJ1-5 TRBV5-1 CASIARVQRQPQHF
TRBJ1-4 TRBV5-4 CASSLGPDNEKLFF
TRBJ2-1 TRBV19 CASSIGTGIYNEQFF
TRBJ1-4 TRBV7-9 CASSTGTGGREKLFF
TRBJ1-2 TRBV7-9 CASSLEARGNYGYTF
TRBJ2-3 TRBV7-6 CASSPQTGGATDTQYF
TRBJ1-5 TRBV28 CASSLLIGSNQPQHF
TRBJ1-5 TRBV30 CAWSRDSNQPQHF
TRBJ1-4 TRBV10-2 CASRIQGSGEKLFF
TRBJ2-3 TRBV30 CAWSAAGRGNTDTQYF
TRBJ2-7 TRBV11-2 CASSREGPGTTYEQYF
TRBJ2-1 TRBV6-4 CASSDSLATYNEQFF
TRBJ2-7 TRBV19 CASSMGLSEQYF
TRBJ2-1 TRBV15 CATSRELGSSYNEQFF
TRBJ1-4 TRBV12-5 CASGQGRNEKLFF
TRBJ2-7 TRBV7-9 CASSPADIDEQYF
TRBJ1-1 TRBV30 CAWKGPIWATEAFF
TRBJ1-2 TRBV6-5 CASSYGWGSYGYTF
TRBJ2-3 TRBV28 CASSTTSDNTDTQYF
TRBJ1-1 TRBV7-9 CASSSAAREAFF
TRBJ1-2 TRBV5-1 CASSLEGEGYTF
TRBJ1-3 TRBV7-9 CVVDSGNTIYF
TRBJ1-1 TRBV5-8 CASRPLDLGSTMNTEAFF
TRBJ1-1 TRBV5-1 CASSFGQRATEAFF
TRBJ2-2 TRBV19 CASSISELAGAGELFF
TRBJ2-2 TRBV5-4 CASSWTSGNTGELFF
TRBJ2-5 TRBV29-1 CSVELAQGWGETQYF
TRBJ2-1 TRBV6-1 CASSDQQGLWYEQFF
TRBJ1-2 TRBV2 CASSMGEGASGYTF
TRBJ2-2 TRBV4-2 CASSQGGVAGLNTGELFF
TRBJ2-1 TRBV4-3 CASSRGPGLAGVEQFF
TRBJ2-5 TRBV28 CASSLYVGQGRVATQYF
TRBJ2-7 TRBV10-3 CAISESQELTSSFSYEQYF
TRBJ2-1 TRBV6-1 CASSVTSGSYNEQFF
TRBJ2-2 TRBV4-1 CASGSPWGTGELFF
TRBJ1-2 TRBV7-2 CASSLECCGYTF
TRBJ1-5 TRBV28 CASSHGQGGGYQPQHF
TRBJ2-2 TRBV19 CASSERDRLDAGELFF
TRBJ2-3 TRBV19 CASSKGQGTDTQYF